Shown below are 5 T cell receptor beta chains from a single sample sequenced in a study of beta chain features in type 1 diabetes. TCRB transcripts that were expressed got sequenced, as all of the isolated RNA had been reverse transcribed. Sequencing was performed with immunoSEQ multiplex PCR; in TCRdb, only in-frame clones are kept and a portion is missing. The profile covers approximately 23,000 clones, with over 60% appearing a single time and about 2.2% taken by the ten largest. The specimen sequenced was Tregs from blood. Source of these receptors: a woman aged 40 to 50 in good health.

V gene TRBV10-3 combines with J gene TRBJ1-2; D perhaps matches TRBD1 (5 bases). V was shortened by 10 bases and J by 8 bases, with 14 bases between the two germline ends. Looked up from germline, CDR1 is ENHRY and CDR2 is SYGVKD. The CDR3 is 11 amino acids. The CDR3 spells CASSGSYGYTF. The CDR3 region has the DNA TGTGCCAGCTCAGGGTCCTACGGCTACACCTTC.

The genes are TRBV27 and TRBJ2-3, with TRBD1 matching over 7 bases. Germline CDR1 and CDR2: MNHEY and SMNVEV (reference sequence). The CDR3 covers 14 residues. After removal of 5 bases from V and 6 bases from J, the junction contained 8 bases not matched to a gene. CDR3 residues: CASSLGQVGDTQYF. CDR3 DNA sequence: TGTGCCAGCAGTCTAGGACAGGTGGGGGATACGCAGTATTTT.

This rearrangement joins TRBV6-6 to TRBJ1-2; D gene uncertain. Germline CDR1 and CDR2: MNHNY and SVGAGI (reference sequence). The CDR3 consists of 14 residues. Trimming took 8 bases from V and 0 from J, leaving 13 bases between them. The CDR3 is CASVSEVTNYGYTF. DNA of the CDR3: TGTGCCAGCGTGTCTGAGGTTACTAACTATGGCTACACCTTC.

The chain carries TRBV25-1 and TRBJ2-3, with 7 bases fitting TRBD2. Germline-derived CDR1 and CDR2 are MGHDK and SYGVNS. Trimming took 2 bases from V and 1 from J; bases not matched to a gene: 9. CDR3 length equals 17 residues. CDR3 in amino acids: CASSEGLGAVGTDTQYF. CDR3 DNA: TGTGCCAGCAGTGAAGGACTAGGGGCAGTCGGCACAGATACGCAGTATTTT. Full variable domain (missing parts from reference TRBV25-1 and TRBJ2-3): EADIYQTPRYLVIGTGKKITLECSQTMGHDKMYWYQQDPGMELHLIHYSYGVNSTEKGDLSSESTVSRIRTEHFPLTLESARPSHTSQYLCASSEGLGAVGTDTQYFGPGTRLTVL.

The CDR3 is CASSGRRGSYEQYF. CDR3 nucleotides: TGTGCCAGCAGCGGGAGAAGAGGTTCCTACGAGCAGTACTTC. The chain couples TRBV7-9 to TRBJ2-7; possibly TRBD2 for D (5 bases). V was clipped by 5 bases and J by 1 base, with 12 bases between them. Germline CDR1 is SEHNR and CDR2 is FQNEAQ (reference sequence). This CDR3 is built from 14 residues.